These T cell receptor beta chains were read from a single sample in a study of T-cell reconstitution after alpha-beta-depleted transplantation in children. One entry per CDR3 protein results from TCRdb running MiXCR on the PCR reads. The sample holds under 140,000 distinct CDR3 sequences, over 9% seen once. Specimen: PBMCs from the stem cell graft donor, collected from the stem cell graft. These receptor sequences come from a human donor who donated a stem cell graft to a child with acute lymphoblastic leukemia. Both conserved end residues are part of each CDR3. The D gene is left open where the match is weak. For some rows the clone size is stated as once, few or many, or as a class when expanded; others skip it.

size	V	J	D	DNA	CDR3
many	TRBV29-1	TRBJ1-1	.	TGCGTCGGGGGCGGAATGGCGGATGAAGCTTTCTTT	CVGGGMADEAFF
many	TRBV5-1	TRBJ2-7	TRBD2	TGCGCCAGCAGCTCGGCTCTAGCGGGGGAGGACTACGAGCAGTACTTC	CASSSALAGEDYEQYF
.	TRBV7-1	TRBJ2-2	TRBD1	TGTGCCATGAGCTCGGACGGACAGGGACCCACCGGGGAGCTGTTTTTT	CAMSSDGQGPTGELFF
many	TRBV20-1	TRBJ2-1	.	TGCAGTGCTTTGGAAGGTCGCTCCTACAATGAGCAGTTCTTC	CSALEGRSYNEQFF
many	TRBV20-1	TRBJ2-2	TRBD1	TGCAGTGCTCGGACAGGGGGCTGGGCCACCGGGGAGCTGTTTTTT	CSARTGGWATGELFF
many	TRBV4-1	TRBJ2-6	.	TGCGCCAGCAGCCAAGATCTAAAGGGGACTGGGGCCAACGTCCTGACTTTC	CASSQDLKGTGANVLTF
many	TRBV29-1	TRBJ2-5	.	TGCAGCGTTGGCGCTAACCAAGAGACCCAGTACTTC	CSVGANQETQYF
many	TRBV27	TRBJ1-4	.	TGTGCCAGCAGCCCCCAGACAGGTCAAAATGAAAAACTGTTTTTT	CASSPQTGQNEKLFF
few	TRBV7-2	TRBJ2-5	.	TGTGCCAGCAGCCCCGGACGGCTTCAAGAGACCCAGTACTTC	CASSPGRLQETQYF
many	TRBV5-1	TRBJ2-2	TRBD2	TGCGCCAGCAGCTTGGAACTAGCGACCGGGGAGCTGTTTTTT	CASSLELATGELFF
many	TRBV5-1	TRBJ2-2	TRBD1	TGCGCCAGCAGCCCAGGGACAGGGACGGCCGGGGAGCTGTTTTTT	CASSPGTGTAGELFF
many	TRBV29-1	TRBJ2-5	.	TGCAGCGTTGAGCCCGGGAATCAAGAGACCCAGTACTTC	CSVEPGNQETQYF
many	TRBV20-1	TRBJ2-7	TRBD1	TGCAGTGCTAGACGGGACAGCCCCTACGAGCAGTACTTC	CSARRDSPYEQYF
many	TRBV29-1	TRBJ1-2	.	TGCAGCGTTGAGAGGGACTATGGCTACACCTTC	CSVERDYGYTF
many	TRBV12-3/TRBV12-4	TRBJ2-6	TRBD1	TGTGCCAGCAGAGCCAGTGGACAGGACAACTCTGGGGCCAACGTCCTGACTTTC	CASRASGQDNSGANVLTF
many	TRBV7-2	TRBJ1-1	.	TGTGCCAGCAGCCCGATCTCCCGGAAAACTGAAGCTTTCTTT	CASSPISRKTEAFF
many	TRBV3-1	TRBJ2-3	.	TGTGCCAGCAGCCACTCCGGGACTGCGAGCACAGATACGCAGTATTTT	CASSHSGTASTDTQYF
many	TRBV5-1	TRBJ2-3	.	TGCGCCAGCAGCTTGGTTCCAACTCGGGACCCGGGACATTGGGGGGATACGCAGTATTTT	CASSLVPTRDPGHWGDTQYF
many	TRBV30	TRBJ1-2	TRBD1	TGTGCCTGGGAAGACCGACAGGGGGCTAACTATGGCTACACCTTC	CAWEDRQGANYGYTF
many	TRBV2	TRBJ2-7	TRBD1	TGTGCCAGCAGTGTTCCGGGACAGGGGGCCTACGAGCAGTACTTC	CASSVPGQGAYEQYF
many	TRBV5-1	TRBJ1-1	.	TGCGCCAGCAGCCAAGGGACGGCGAACACTGAAGCTTTCTTT	CASSQGTANTEAFF
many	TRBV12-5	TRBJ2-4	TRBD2	TGTGCTAGTGGTTTTGGCGGGGGAAAGAGAAACATTCAGTACTTC	CASGFGGGKRNIQYF
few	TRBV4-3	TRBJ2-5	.	TGCGCCAGCAGCCAAGATGTGCCACTAGCTGGGGCCCGACGTCAAGAGACCCAGTACTTC	CASSQDVPLAGARRQETQYF
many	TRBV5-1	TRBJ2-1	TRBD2	TGCGCCAGCAGCCGTCCTCCGCTAGCGGACTTATTCTCCTACAATGAGCAGTTCTTC	CASSRPPLADLFSYNEQFF
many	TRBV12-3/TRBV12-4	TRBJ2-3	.	TGTGCCAGCAGGCGGGTATGGCATACGCAGTATTTT	CASRRVWHTQYF
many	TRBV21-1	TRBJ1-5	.	TGTGCCAGCAGCAAAGGGACAGGGGAGGGTGAGATTAGCAATCAGCCCCAGCATTTT	CASSKGTGEGEISNQPQHF
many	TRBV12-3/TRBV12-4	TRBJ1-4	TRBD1	TGTGCCAGCACCCTAGGGCAGGGGGTGGCAGGAAAACTGTTTTTT	CASTLGQGVAGKLFF
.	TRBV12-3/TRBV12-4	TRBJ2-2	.	TGTACCAGCCTCCTTGGCCGCGTCTGGGGGCCCGAGAACACCGGGGAGCTGTTTTTT	CTSLLGRVWGPENTGELFF
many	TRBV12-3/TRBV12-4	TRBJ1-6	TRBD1	TGTGCCAGCAGTCTGACAGGGTGGAATTCACCCCTCCACTTT	CASSLTGWNSPLHF
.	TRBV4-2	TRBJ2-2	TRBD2	TGTGCCAGCAGCCTTCCGGGACTAGCGGGAGGTGGGGCCGGGGAGCTGTTTTTT	CASSLPGLAGGGAGELFF
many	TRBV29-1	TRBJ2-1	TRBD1	TGCAGCGTTGAGGACGTGAGGACAGGGGTCTACAATGAGCAGTTCTTC	CSVEDVRTGVYNEQFF
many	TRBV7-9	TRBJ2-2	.	TGTGCCAGCAGCTTAGTTGGCACCTTGAACACCGGGGAGCTGTTTTTT	CASSLVGTLNTGELFF
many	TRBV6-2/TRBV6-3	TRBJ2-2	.	TGTGCCACCTCTCGGTCCTCAGGGGCGGTCGGGGAGCTGTTTTTT	CATSRSSGAVGELFF
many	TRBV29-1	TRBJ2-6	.	TGCAGCGTTGACCTGAAACGGGCCAACGTCCTGACTTTC	CSVDLKRANVLTF
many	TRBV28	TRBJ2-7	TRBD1	TGTGCCAGCAGTTTATGGTCAGGGGGATACGAGCAGTACTTC	CASSLWSGGYEQYF
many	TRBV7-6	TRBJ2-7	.	TGTGCCAGCAGCTCCGCGGGGGCGATCTACGAGCAGTACTTC	CASSSAGAIYEQYF
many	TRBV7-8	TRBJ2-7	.	TGTGCCAGCAGCCCCCGGGGGCGAGAATCCTACGAGCAGTACTTC	CASSPRGRESYEQYF
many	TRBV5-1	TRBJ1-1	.	TGCGCCAGCAGCCCTACCGGCAGGGTGATTGAAAACACTGAAGCTTTCTTT	CASSPTGRVIENTEAFF
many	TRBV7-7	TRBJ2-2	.	TGTGCTAGCAGCCCCGGGCCGCCCCGATCCACCTACGGGGAGCTGTTTTTT	CASSPGPPRSTYGELFF
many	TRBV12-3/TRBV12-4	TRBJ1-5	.	TGTGCCAGCAGTCCCGCAGAGGGGGGAGGTCTCAATCAGCCCCAGCATTTT	CASSPAEGGGLNQPQHF
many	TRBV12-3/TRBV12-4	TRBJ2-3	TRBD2	TGTGCCAGCAGTTTAGAGTCTAGCGGGACAACAGATACGCAGTATTTT	CASSLESSGTTDTQYF
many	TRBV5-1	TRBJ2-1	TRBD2	TGCGCCAGCAGCTTCAGCTGGGCTAGCGGGAGTATTGAGCAGTTCTTC	CASSFSWASGSIEQFF
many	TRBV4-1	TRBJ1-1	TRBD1	TGCGCCAGCAGCCCAGGACAGGGGGCCTCCCCGAACACTGAAGCTTTCTTT	CASSPGQGASPNTEAFF
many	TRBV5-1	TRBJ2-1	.	TGCGCCAGCAGCTTGGGGGGGAGGAGGAATGAGCAGTTCTTC	CASSLGGRRNEQFF
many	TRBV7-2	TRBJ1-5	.	TGTGCCAGCAGCCTAATGGGCCCGAAAGTCGATCAGCCCCAGCATTTT	CASSLMGPKVDQPQHF
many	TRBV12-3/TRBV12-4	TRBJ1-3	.	TGTGCCAGCAGTTTATCTCCTGGAAACACCATATATTTT	CASSLSPGNTIYF
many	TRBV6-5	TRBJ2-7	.	TGTGCCAGCAGAGGGTTGATGGGCGAGCAGTACTTC	CASRGLMGEQYF
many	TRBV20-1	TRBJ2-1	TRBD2	TGCAGTGCTAGAGATAGCGGGAGTCCCTACAATGAGCAGTTCTTC	CSARDSGSPYNEQFF
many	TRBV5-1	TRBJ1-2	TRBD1	TGCGCCAGCAGCCCCTGGGAAGGGGGCAAGGGGGGCTACACCTTC	CASSPWEGGKGGYTF
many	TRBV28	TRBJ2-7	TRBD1	TGTGCCAGCAGCTCTGGGACAGGGCACTCCTACGAGCAGTACTTC	CASSSGTGHSYEQYF
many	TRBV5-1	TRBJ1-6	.	TGCGCCAGCAGCGGACGGGACATCCATAATTCACCCCTCCACTTT	CASSGRDIHNSPLHF
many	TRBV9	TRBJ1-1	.	TGTGCCAGCAGCGTAGGTCCAGGGAACACTGAAGCTTTCTTT	CASSVGPGNTEAFF
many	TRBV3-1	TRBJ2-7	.	TGTGCCAGCAGGGGGAGATACGAGCAGTACTTC	CASRGRYEQYF
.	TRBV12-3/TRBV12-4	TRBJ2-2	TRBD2	TGTACCTTCTCCTCCGGACTAGGATCCTTCCCGACATCAACCGGGGAGCTGTTTTTT	CTFSSGLGSFPTSTGELFF